What follows is one T cell receptor beta chain and its context. Its cognate antigen is unknown. This sample includes further DNA sequences coding for the same CDR3. The V and J ends lost 0 bases and 2 bases, in that order; junction bases with no gene match: 1. The CDR3 has 15 amino acids. Germline CDR1 reads MNHEY; CDR2 reads SVGAGI. Time point specified: pretreatment peripheral blood. Using immunoSEQ multiplex PCR, the repertoire was profiled, and TCRdb retains in-frame clones only, with some absent. The repertoire includes some 43,000 clones, 80% of them detected once, and about 16% sits in the top ten. This sample is drawn from a study of PD-L1 blockade in urothelial cancer. Points from the study as a whole: Durable-benefit cases showed more tumor-associated blood clone expansion at 3 weeks.

Specimen: PBMCs, collected around atezolizumab (anti-PD-L1) treatment. The gene calls are TRBV6-5 and TRBJ1-2, with 9 bases identical to TRBD1. The clonotype was recovered from a man aged 55 to 70 with urothelial cancer. CDR3 in amino acids: CASSYSGQGNYGYTF. The CDR3 nucleotides read TGTGCCAGCAGTTACTCTGGACAGGGGAACTATGGCTACACCTTC.